This section outlines one T cell receptor (beta chain) sequence together with its context. Its target is not known. Using immunoSEQ multiplex PCR, the repertoire was profiled, and TCRdb retains in-frame clones only, with some absent. This sample has tens of thousands of clones, with about 87% found just once. The CDR3 is made up of 17 amino acids. Germline V gene sequence: CDR1 ENHRY, CDR2 SYGVKD. The V end was cut by 4 bases, the J end by 0 bases, with 16 bases between. These data come from a study of T cell responses to AZD1222 COVID-19 vaccine. Study-wide results and limits: Within unmutated variant regions lay the reported targets of nearly half of spike-specific TCRs. Among those given AZD1222, only five or six were seropositive at baseline. Clonal diversity may have been underestimated in mostly white British donors.

This specimen consisted of peripheral blood, obtained on day 0 of AZD1222 vaccination. The chain uses TRBV10-3 and TRBJ1-3; D is undetermined. The sequence was obtained from an adult in good health. This chain's CDR3 is CAISGRRPGLSGNTIYF. CDR3 sequence (DNA): TGTGCCATCAGTGGAAGGCGACCAGGACTCTCTGGAAACACCATATATTTT.